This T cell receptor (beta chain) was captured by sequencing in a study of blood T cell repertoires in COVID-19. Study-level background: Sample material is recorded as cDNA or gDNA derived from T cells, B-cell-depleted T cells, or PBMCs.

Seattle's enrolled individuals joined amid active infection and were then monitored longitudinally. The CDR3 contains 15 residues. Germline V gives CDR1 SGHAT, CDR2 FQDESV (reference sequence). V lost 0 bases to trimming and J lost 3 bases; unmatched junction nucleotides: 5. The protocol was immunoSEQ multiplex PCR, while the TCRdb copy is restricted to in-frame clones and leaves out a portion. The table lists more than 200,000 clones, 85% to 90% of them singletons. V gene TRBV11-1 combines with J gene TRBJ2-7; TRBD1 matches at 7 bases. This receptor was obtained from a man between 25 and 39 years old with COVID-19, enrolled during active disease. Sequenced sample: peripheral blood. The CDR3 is CASSLAIGGDYEQYF. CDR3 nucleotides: TGTGCCAGCAGCTTAGCGATAGGGGGCGACTACGAGCAGTACTTC.